The present T cell receptor beta chain was sequenced within a study of OX40 agonist ivuxolimab in advanced cancers. Findings of the study overall: Clonal expansion by week 6 occurred in CD4+ and CD8+ blood T cells (at 0.1 to 3.0 mg/kg).

Sequenced by immunoSEQ multiplex PCR; TCRdb stores in-frame clones only, minus some. The sample shows more than 40,000 clones, about 91% of them seen only once. Looked up from germline, CDR1 is LNHNV and CDR2 is YYDKDF (reference sequence). J was trimmed by 4 bases and V by 0 bases; bases with no gene match: 12. The CDR3 runs 17 residues. Concerning this clone itself: Antigen unknown.

This TCR derives from an adult with an advanced solid tumor such as melanoma, head and neck, liver or kidney cancer. The sample consisted of CD4+ or CD8+ T cells sorted from blood, taken in a trial of the OX40 agonist ivuxolimab. This chain joins TRBV15 and TRBJ2-7, with 7 bases identical to TRBD2. CDR3 nucleotides: TGTGCCACCAGCAGAGACCATAGTGCGGGAGTGGGGTACGAGCAGTACTTC. This encodes CATSRDHSAGVGYEQYF.